A single sample is the source of the 3 T cell receptor beta chains below, sequenced in a study of T-cell memory formation after mild COVID-19 (dated by TCRdb to the early 2020s). Library preparation used 5' RACE. The listed sequencing device is Illumina NovaSeq 6000. The raw public reads went through TCRdb reprocessing: fastp at Q25, MiXCR clone calling, in-frame beta chains kept. Every entry covers one CDR3 protein and lists the most common genes and DNA from its rows. Within this sample are roughly 150,000 distinct CDR3 sequences, with around 25% of them counted one time only. The ten most abundant clones make up around 22% of the sample. The sample was PBMCs or a T cell subset sorted from them (not recorded which). These receptors were taken from an adult woman who had mild COVID-19 (a few samples of this study predate the infection). The sample titles of this study are shuffled in the database, so cell type and time point are left out; the donor was told from shared clones.

This chain connects TRBV16 to TRBJ1-1; 7 positions match TRBD1. V lost 0 bases to trimming and J lost 0 bases; unmatched junction nucleotides: 10. Germline V CDR1 and CDR2: KGHSY, FQNENV. CDR3 length equals 18 residues. The CDR3 region has the DNA TGTGCCAGCAGCCAATCGGGGGGGACAGTATTGTTGAACACTGAAGCTTTCTTT. Encoded protein: CASSQSGGTVLLNTEAFF.

The chain has TRBV7-9 and TRBJ2-1; 7 bases line up with TRBD2. Germline V gives CDR1 SEHNR, CDR2 FQNEAQ (reference sequence). With 2 bases clipped from V and 2 bases from J, the junction kept 3 bases outside the gene matches. CDR3 size: 15 residues. CDR3: CASSLSGGTYNEQFF. The CDR3 DNA follows: TGTGCCAGCAGCTTATCGGGGGGAACCTACAATGAGCAGTTCTTC.

The chain links TRBV7-2 to TRBJ2-5; D is unclear. The CDR3 totals 11 residues. In germline, CDR1 is SGHTA, CDR2 FQGNSA. Trimming shortened V by 7 bases and J by 5 bases, and 8 bases separated the two germline ends. Here the CDR3 DNA reads TGTGCCAGCACCGACGCGGAGACCCAGTACTTC. Residues: CASTDAETQYF.